These 28 T cell receptor beta chains share one sample of origin, sequenced in a study of control samples from healthy donors and cancer patients. Method: immunoSEQ multiplex PCR; TCRdb's copy keeps in-frame clones and lacks some. The data hold approximately 86,000 clones, with about 89% observed a single time. Sequenced input: blood. All receptors derive from a young man in good health.

The sample holds a few counts of this clone. In nucleotides, the CDR3 is TGCAGCGTTGAGGGCAGGGATGCTCCCGGGGAGCTGTTTTTT. Protein product: CSVEGRDAPGELFF. V gene TRBV29-1 combines with J gene TRBJ2-2; D possibly corresponds to TRBD1 (5 bases). Trimming left V 3 bases short and J 6 bases short, with 14 bases between. Per the germline V gene, CDR1 is SQVTM and CDR2 is ANQGSEA. The CDR3 consists of 14 residues.

This clone was seen once. This chain joins TRBV5-6 and TRBJ1-1; weak D call: TRBD1 (5 bases). The ends were cut back, 5 bases at V and 1 base at J, with 9 bases in the middle. The CDR3 is 13 amino acids. In germline, CDR1 is SGHDT, CDR2 YYEEEE. The CDR3 spells CASRGLTNTEAFF. CDR3 in DNA: TGTGCCAGCAGGGGACTCACGAACACTGAAGCTTTCTTT.

The gene calls are TRBV19 and TRBJ2-2, with a possible D match to TRBD2 (5 bases). This CDR3 comprises 16 residues. With 3 bases removed from V and 0 bases from J, the gap between germline ends came to 11 bases. The germline V gene has CDR1 LNHDA and CDR2 SQIVND (reference sequence). CDR3 DNA sequence: TGTGCCAGTAGTATCCGGACCGGGGCGAACACCGGGGAGCTGTTTTTT. Amino acid sequence: CASSIRTGANTGELFF.

The rearrangement links TRBV6-5 to TRBJ1-2; no clear D gene. V was shortened by 0 bases and J by 4 bases, with 12 bases between the two germline ends. The CDR3 sequence is 15 residues long. CDR1 MNHEY and CDR2 SVGAGI come from the germline V gene. The CDR3: CASSYSGSGIYGYTF. The CDR3 DNA reads TGTGCCAGCAGTTACTCGGGGTCAGGCATCTATGGCTACACCTTC.

The J gene is TRBJ2-3, the V gene TRBV9; D not resolved. Germline V gives CDR1 SGDLS, CDR2 YYNGEE. Trimming removed 4 bases from V and 1 base from J, with 4 bases in between. This CDR3 is built from 12 residues. CDR3 bases: TGTGCCAGCAGCCCACGCACAGATACGCAGTATTTT. As protein: CASSPRTDTQYF.

This sequence joins TRBV7-9 and TRBJ2-3; D assignment may be TRBD1 or TRBD2 (6 bases each). This CDR3 comprises 17 residues. Germline CDR1 is SEHNR and CDR2 is FQNEAQ (reference sequence). V was pared by 1 base and J by 6 bases, with 20 bases between. DNA for the CDR3: TGTGCCAGCAGCTTAGTTATTACGGGGGCATCAGGGGATACGCAGTATTTT. As protein: CASSLVITGASGDTQYF.

The chain uses TRBV6-5 and TRBJ1-1; tentative D call: TRBD1 (5 bases). This CDR3 is built from 14 residues. Germline V lookup: CDR1 MNHEY, CDR2 SVGAGI. The V end was cut by 7 bases, the J end by 1 base, with 13 bases between. The CDR3 bases are TGTGCCAGCATCCCCCCAGGGACGAACACTGAAGCTTTCTTT. Protein product: CASIPPGTNTEAFF.

The chain combines TRBV7-2 with TRBJ2-5; 7 positions match TRBD2. The CDR3 has 14 amino acids. Germline lookup yields CDR1 SGHTA and CDR2 FQGNSA. The V gene end was trimmed by 0 bases and the J gene end by 5 bases; junction bases not matched to a gene: 3. In DNA form, the CDR3 reads TGTGCCAGCAGCTTAGCGGGGGGGTGGGAGACCCAGTACTTC. Amino acids: CASSLAGGWETQYF.

The V gene is TRBV10-3, the J gene TRBJ2-3; no firm D call. The CDR3 is 12 amino acids. Per germline, CDR1 ENHRY and CDR2 SYGVKD. Trimming took off 6 bases at V and 2 bases at J, with 6 bases between the two ends. CDR3 residues: CAISVNTDTQYF. The CDR3 DNA sequence: TGTGCCATCAGCGTAAACACAGATACGCAGTATTTT.

This clone was detected a few times. Additional DNA sequences in this sample encode the identical CDR3. The chain employs TRBV15 and TRBJ1-1; 11 bases are shared with TRBD1. The CDR3 totals 14 residues. With V trimmed by 6 bases and J by 4 bases, 4 bases remained unmatched. Germline V gene sequence: CDR1 LNHNV, CDR2 YYDKDF (reference sequence). CDR3 region: CATSTGTGGTEAFF. CDR3 bases: TGTGCCACCAGTACCGGGACAGGGGGCACTGAAGCTTTCTTT.

The chain employs TRBV6-5 and TRBJ1-3, with D perhaps matching TRBD1 (5 bases). V was cut by 6 bases and J by 0 bases, with 12 bases left in between. The germline CDR1 and CDR2 sequences are MNHEY and SVGAGI. CDR3 size: 15 residues. This chain's CDR3 is CASSPGDSSGNTIYF. The CDR3 coding sequence is TGTGCCAGCAGCCCCGGTGACAGCTCTGGAAACACCATATATTTT.

This chain links TRBV19 with TRBJ1-5; D is uncertain. Trimming removed 1 base from V and 9 bases from J, with 10 bases in between. This CDR3 comprises 13 residues. The germline V gene has CDR1 LNHDA and CDR2 SQIVND (reference sequence). Here the CDR3 reads CASSIVTSAPQHF. CDR3 coding DNA: TGTGCCAGTAGTATAGTTACCAGTGCGCCCCAGCATTTT.

The CDR3 sequence is CASSPTDGNQPQHF. The CDR3 DNA sequence: TGTGCCAGCAGTCCAACAGATGGCAATCAGCCCCAGCATTTT. The genes are TRBV28 and TRBJ1-5, with D unclear. Trimming removed 5 bases from V and 2 bases from J, with 10 bases in between. Germline V CDR1 and CDR2: MDHEN, SYDVKM. There are 14 residues in the CDR3.

This chain uses TRBV24-1 with TRBJ1-1; D possibly corresponds to TRBD1 (5 bases). This CDR3 contains 13 residues. Germline lookup yields CDR1 KGHDR and CDR2 SFDVKD. The germline V and J ends were trimmed by 9 bases and 4 bases, with 14 bases remaining between them. CDR3 DNA sequence: TGTGCCACCCGGGACTTTGAGGGCACTGAAGCTTTCTTT. This translates into CATRDFEGTEAFF.

The chain combines TRBV6-6 with TRBJ2-6; D perhaps matches TRBD2 (5 bases). V was cut by 2 bases and J by 0 bases, with 5 bases left in between. This CDR3 comprises 15 residues. Germline CDR1 and CDR2: MNHNY and SVGAGI (reference sequence). CDR3 DNA: TGTGCCAGCAGTTACGGGAGCTCTGGGGCCAACGTCCTGACTTTC. Translated, it gives CASSYGSSGANVLTF.

This rearrangement joins TRBV7-2 to TRBJ1-1; 7 nucleotides line up with TRBD1. The CDR3 consists of 14 residues. V lost 4 bases to trimming and J lost 10 bases; unmatched junction nucleotides: 12. Germline V lookup: CDR1 SGHTA, CDR2 FQGNSA. The CDR3 DNA follows: TGTGCCAGCAGCTCAACCGACAGGGTTTGGCGAGCTTTCTTT. It encodes CASSSTDRVWRAFF.

The V gene is TRBV5-6, the J gene TRBJ2-7, with D possibly TRBD2 on 5 matching bases. There are 13 residues in the CDR3. Deletions cut 4 bases from V and 7 bases from J, with 15 bases between. CDR1 and CDR2 from the germline V gene are SGHDT and YYEEEE. The CDR3 DNA sequence: TGTGCCAGCAGCCCGGGAAAACTGTGGGAGCAGTACGTC. Translated, it gives CASSPGKLWEQYV.

The chain joins TRBV10-3 to TRBJ2-7; the D is unclear. The germline V gene encodes CDR1 ENHRY and CDR2 SYGVKD. V dropped 6 bases and J dropped 3 bases, with 12 bases sitting between them. CDR3 length: 13 residues. The CDR3 sequence: CAIRLPDVYEQYF. The DNA of the CDR3 is TGTGCCATCAGACTCCCGGACGTCTACGAGCAGTACTTC.

V and J are TRBV6-5 and TRBJ2-3; D is unclear. Trimming removed 5 bases at V and 4 bases at J, with 7 bases between. The CDR3 is 12 residues long. Germline CDR1 MNHEY, CDR2 SVGAGI. The CDR3 region is CASSNTPDTQYF. For the CDR3, the DNA is TGTGCCAGCAGTAATACGCCAGATACGCAGTATTTT.

This clone has more than one count but fewer than ten. The rearrangement uses TRBV21-1 and TRBJ1-1. TRBV21-1 is a listed pseudogene. CDR3 length: 15 amino acids. CDR3 region: CASSKDQEGNTEAFF. In nucleotides, the CDR3 is TGTGCCAGCAGCAAGGATCAAGAAGGGAACACTGAAGCTTTCTTT.

V and J are TRBV24-1 and TRBJ2-3; tentative D call: TRBD1 (5 bases). Germline CDR1 KGHDR, CDR2 SFDVKD. V was trimmed by 0 bases and J by 2 bases, leaving 8 bases between them. CDR3 length equals 15 residues. This CDR3 reads CATSDLTGSTDTQYF. CDR3 nucleotide sequence: TGTGCCACCAGTGATTTGACAGGATCCACAGATACGCAGTATTTT.

The chain couples TRBV6-1 to TRBJ2-3; 10 positions match TRBD2. Germline V gives CDR1 MNHNS, CDR2 SASEGT. This CDR3 has 16 amino acids. The V gene end was trimmed by 2 bases and the J gene end by 3 bases; junction bases not matched to a gene: 5. The CDR3 DNA follows: TGTGCCAGCAGTGAAAAGAGTAGCGGGGGGACAGATACGCAGTATTTT. Translated: CASSEKSSGGTDTQYF.

The chain employs TRBV6-1 and TRBJ1-1; 9 nucleotides match TRBD1. With 0 bases clipped from V and 1 base from J, the junction kept 0 bases outside the gene matches. The germline V gene has CDR1 MNHNS and CDR2 SASEGT. This CDR3 spans 15 amino acids. The CDR3 nucleotides read TGTGCCAGCAGTGAAGCGGGACAGGGGAACACTGAAGCTTTCTTT. This gives the protein CASSEAGQGNTEAFF.

This chain connects TRBV4-1 to TRBJ1-2; 9 bases align to TRBD1. Germline CDR1 MGHRA, CDR2 YSYEKL. The V gene end was trimmed by 4 bases and the J gene end by 8 bases; junction bases not matched to a gene: 11. The CDR3 is made up of 15 amino acids. The CDR3 loop reads CASSLYRGRIGGYTF. The DNA for the CDR3 is TGCGCCAGCAGCCTCTACAGGGGGCGGATTGGGGGCTACACCTTC.

This clone was seen just once. The gene calls are TRBV6-6 and TRBJ2-7; 7 bases match TRBD1. The CDR3 sequence is 14 residues long. V gave up 6 bases and J gave up 4 bases; unmatched junction bases: 9. Per germline, CDR1 MNHNY and CDR2 SVGAGI (reference sequence). The CDR3 here is CASSPRTGTYEQYV. The CDR3 coding sequence is TGTGCCAGCAGCCCTAGGACAGGAACTTACGAGCAGTACGTC.

The chain recombines TRBV6-5 with TRBJ2-2, with no clear D. CDR1 and CDR2 from the germline V gene are MNHEY and SVGAGI. The CDR3 runs to 15 residues. Trimming removed 0 bases from V and 5 bases from J, with 10 bases in between. CDR3 region: CASSYSSRVTGELFF. The CDR3, as DNA: TGTGCCAGCAGTTACTCGTCCCGGGTTACCGGGGAGCTGTTTTTT.

The J gene is TRBJ1-2, the V gene TRBV5-1; a possible D gene is TRBD1 (5 bases). Germline values: CDR1 SGHRS, CDR2 YFSETQ. The CDR3 consists of 14 residues. Trimming removed 4 bases from V and 0 bases from J, with 10 bases in between. CDR3 in DNA: TGCGCCAGCAGCCCGGGGGTTTCTAACTATGGCTACACCTTC. Its translation: CASSPGVSNYGYTF. Variable domain in full (rest from reference TRBV5-1 and TRBJ1-2): KAGVTQTPRYLIKTRGQQVTLSCSPISGHRSVSWYQQTPGQGLQFLFEYFSETQRNKGNFPGRFSGRQFSNSRSEMNVSTLELGDSALYLCASSPGVSNYGYTFGSGTRLTVV.

This chain uses TRBV19 with TRBJ2-7, with TRBD2 as a possible D gene (6 bases). There are 10 residues in the CDR3. V dropped 9 bases and J dropped 4 bases, with 7 bases sitting between them. Germline assignment: CDR1 LNHDA and CDR2 SQIVND (reference sequence). CDR3 residues: CASGGYEQYF. DNA of the CDR3: TGTGCCAGCGGGGGATACGAGCAGTACTTC.